A single sample is the source of the 15 T cell receptor beta chains below, sequenced in a study of Ad26.COV2.S vaccination and SARS-CoV-2 variants. Profiled with immunoSEQ multiplex PCR; TCRdb holds only in-frame clones, not every one. The sample includes under 250,000 clones, 87% of them seen just once. Treatment denoted: some 19 received Ad26.COV2.S at low or high dose, single or two shots; about 5 received placebo; per-sample allocation not given. Sampling occurred on day 63 after the first vaccine or placebo injection. Here the sequenced sample was peripheral blood, taken in a trial of Ad26.COV2.S vaccine versus placebo. These receptors were taken from a person aged 18-60 years who received the Ad26.COV2.S COVID-19 vaccine or a placebo.

This clone was observed a few times. The V gene is TRBV6-5, the J gene TRBJ2-7; 8 nucleotides line up with TRBD1. The CDR3 is 15 amino acids. The germline V gene has CDR1 MNHEY and CDR2 SVGAGI. V was clipped by 5 bases and J by 3 bases; unmatched bases: 9. This CDR3 is CASSPQTGAFYEQYF. The CDR3 bases are TGTGCCAGCAGTCCTCAGACAGGGGCGTTCTACGAGCAGTACTTC.

J is TRBJ2-2 and V is TRBV24-1, with TRBD1 matching over 12 bases. This CDR3 comprises 13 residues. The germline CDR1 and CDR2 sequences are KGHDR and SFDVKD. V lost 9 bases, J lost 7 bases, and 2 bases stayed unmatched. This chain's CDR3 is CATGTGGVGELFF. The CDR3 nucleotides are TGTGCCACCGGGACAGGGGGCGTCGGGGAGCTGTTTTTT.

This chain joins TRBV18 and TRBJ1-3; no definite D call. V gave up 5 bases and J gave up 8 bases, with 13 bases separating them. The germline gives CDR1 KGHSH, CDR2 LQKENI. The CDR3 is 13 amino acids. The CDR3: CASSILAPDTIYF. The CDR3 region has the DNA TGTGCCAGCTCAATACTCGCCCCGGACACCATATATTTT.

The rearrangement links TRBV4-2 to TRBJ2-2, with TRBD1 matching 8 bases. V lost 2 bases and J lost 3; bases outside the gene matches: 14. Germline V CDR1 and CDR2: LGHNA, YNFKEQ. This CDR3 region has 19 residues. This chain's CDR3 is CASSQPGQGARGYTGELFF. The CDR3 DNA sequence: TGTGCCAGCAGCCAACCCGGACAGGGAGCACGAGGGTACACCGGGGAGCTGTTTTTT.

V usage is TRBV6-4 and J usage is TRBJ2-1; 10 positions agree with TRBD2. This CDR3 is 15 amino acids long. CDR1 is MRHNA, CDR2 SNTAGT, per germline. V lost 6 bases to trimming and J lost 3 bases; unmatched junction nucleotides: 5. The CDR3, as DNA: TGTGCCAGCAGCAATCTAGCGGGAGACTACAATGAGCAGTTCTTC. The encoded protein is CASSNLAGDYNEQFF.

The rearrangement joins TRBV5-1 to TRBJ2-3; 10 bases agree with TRBD2. The CDR3 consists of 14 residues. The germline gives CDR1 SGHRS, CDR2 YFSETQ. V dropped 5 bases and J dropped 2; count of bases not matched to a gene: 2. CDR3 sequence (DNA): TGCGCCAGCAGACTAGCGGGGTCCACAGATACGCAGTATTTT. Its protein product is CASRLAGSTDTQYF.

Regarding this clone: This specimen includes other DNA sequences encoding the same CDR3. V is TRBV7-9 and J is TRBJ1-1; D not resolved. V lost 0 bases to trimming and J lost 2 bases, with 4 bases between them. CDR3 length: 13 residues. Per the germline V gene, CDR1 is SEHNR and CDR2 is FQNEAQ (reference sequence). CDR3 region: CASSLAGNTEAFF. The CDR3 DNA sequence: TGTGCCAGCAGCTTAGCCGGCAACACTGAAGCTTTCTTT.

This chain links TRBV18 with TRBJ1-4, with D possibly being TRBD1 (6 bases). Germline values: CDR1 KGHSH, CDR2 LQKENI. Trimming took 4 bases from V and 2 from J, leaving 14 bases between them. The CDR3 sequence is 16 residues long. CDR3 residues: CASSRTQGATNEKLFF. The DNA of the CDR3 is TGTGCCAGCTCACGAACACAGGGAGCTACTAATGAAAAACTGTTTTTT.

The chain couples TRBV4-2 to TRBJ2-1; a weak D match, TRBD1 (6 bases). The ends were cut back, 6 bases at V and 2 bases at J, with 11 bases in the middle. Per germline, CDR1 LGHNA and CDR2 YNFKEQ. The CDR3 sequence is 14 residues long. CDR3 sequence (DNA): TGTGCCAGCAGAAAGACAGGAGCCTACAATGAGCAGTTCTTC. It specifies CASRKTGAYNEQFF.

The rearrangement uses TRBV4-3 and TRBJ2-3; D not certain. V dropped 0 bases and J dropped 2 bases, with 15 bases sitting between them. The CDR3 runs 17 residues. In germline, CDR1 is LGHNA, CDR2 YSLEER. This CDR3 is CASSQERPTAYTDTQYF. The CDR3 DNA follows: TGCGCCAGCAGCCAAGAACGACCGACGGCGTACACAGATACGCAGTATTTT.

The CDR3 loop reads CASSQGYYSNQPQHF. CDR3 DNA: TGTGCCAGCAGCCAAGGATATTATAGCAATCAGCCCCAGCATTTT. The rearrangement joins TRBV6-5 to TRBJ1-5; D is undetermined. This CDR3 comprises 15 residues. V gave up 6 bases and J gave up 0 bases, with 12 bases separating them. Looked up from germline, CDR1 is MNHEY and CDR2 is SVGAGI.

DNA for the CDR3: TGTGCCAGCAGTTCCCCCCCCGGCGGGAGCCCCTACGAGCAGTACGTC. Translated: CASSSPPGGSPYEQYV. This rearrangement joins TRBV6-6 to TRBJ2-7; TRBD2 matches 7 bases. The CDR3 totals 16 residues. Losses at the gene ends were 4 bases for V and 2 bases for J; bases not matched to a gene: 11. Germline loops: CDR1 MNHNY, CDR2 SVGAGI (reference sequence).

The chain is built from TRBV7-2 and TRBJ2-5; a possible D gene is TRBD1 (6 bases). Deletions cut 7 bases from V and 5 bases from J, with 11 bases between. This CDR3 spans 12 amino acids. Germline CDR1 SGHTA, CDR2 FQGNSA. CDR3 amino acids: CASTRGKETQYF. CDR3 DNA: TGTGCCAGCACGAGGGGGAAGGAGACCCAGTACTTC.

The V gene is TRBV9, the J gene TRBJ2-3, with 8 bases matching TRBD2. CDR1 is SGDLS, CDR2 YYNGEE, per germline. V gave up 8 bases and J gave up 5 bases; unmatched junction bases: 7. This CDR3 has 13 amino acids. The CDR3: CASASGSVDTQYF. The CDR3 DNA reads TGTGCCAGTGCTAGCGGGTCGGTAGATACGCAGTATTTT.

This chain uses TRBV7-8 with TRBJ2-3; TRBD2 agrees at 9 bases. Losses at the gene ends were 5 bases for V and 3 bases for J; bases not matched to a gene: 6. From germline, CDR1 is SGHVS and CDR2 FQNEAQ. The CDR3 is made up of 15 amino acids. CDR3: CASSPLAGVTDTQYF. CDR3 coding DNA: TGTGCCAGCAGCCCCTTAGCGGGGGTTACAGATACGCAGTATTTT. Complete variable domain (other parts from reference TRBV7-8 and TRBJ2-3): GAGVSQSPRYKVAKRGQDVALRCDPISGHVSLFWYQQALGQGPEFLTYFQNEAQLDKSGLPSDRFFAERPEGSVSTLKIQRTQQEDSAVYLCASSPLAGVTDTQYFGPGTRLTVL.